These 32 T cell receptor beta chains share one sample of origin, sequenced in a study of human thymus T cells. TCRdb's copy holds only in-frame clones and misses some; the assay was immunoSEQ multiplex PCR. Among about 43,000 clones listed, 95% were seen once. Sequenced input: blood. Receptors were obtained from a girl under three years old with a congenital heart defect but otherwise immunologically healthy.

The CDR3 loop is CASSLRGREGAYEQYF. DNA for the CDR3: TGCGCCAGCAGCTTGCGAGGGCGGGAGGGGGCCTACGAGCAGTACTTC. This sequence joins TRBV5-1 and TRBJ2-7, with TRBD2 matching 9 bases. Germline CDR1 and CDR2: SGHRS and YFSETQ. V gave up 1 base and J gave up 2 bases; unmatched junction bases: 7. The CDR3 contains 16 residues. The full variable domain, its missing parts supplied by reference TRBV5-1 and TRBJ2-7, is KAGVTQTPRYLIKTRGQQVTLSCSPISGHRSVSWYQQTPGQGLQFLFEYFSETQRNKGNFPGRFSGRQFSNSRSEMNVSTLELGDSALYLCASSLRGREGAYEQYFGPGTRLTVT.

This rearrangement joins TRBV2 to TRBJ2-7; 12 positions agree with TRBD2. The germline V gene has CDR1 SNHLY and CDR2 FYNNEI. This CDR3 spans 13 amino acids. V lost 7 bases and J lost 7; bases outside the gene matches: 5. The DNA for the CDR3 is TGTGCCAGCAAGACTAGCGGGAGTGGTGAGCAGTACTTC. Its translation: CASKTSGSGEQYF.

The chain has TRBV18 and TRBJ2-1; TRBD1 might be the D (6 bases). The CDR3 extends over 16 amino acids. The V gene lost 3 bases and the J gene lost 6 bases, with 18 bases spanning the gap. The germline V gene encodes CDR1 KGHSH and CDR2 LQKENI. The CDR3 sequence is CASSPLGAPSSNEQFF. The CDR3 DNA reads TGTGCCAGCTCACCCCTGGGGGCCCCGAGCTCCAATGAGCAGTTCTTC.

In its sample, this clone was seen a few times. V usage is TRBV6-5 and J usage is TRBJ1-5; D not resolved. V was trimmed by 8 bases and J by 6 bases, leaving 11 bases between them. The CDR3 spans 12 residues. The V gene's germline CDR1 is MNHEY and CDR2 SVGAGI. The CDR3 sequence is CASGSSSQPQHF. The CDR3 DNA reads TGTGCCAGCGGCAGTTCAAGTCAGCCCCAGCATTTT.

The chain employs TRBV12-5 and TRBJ2-3, with TRBD2 matching over 9 bases. The CDR3 runs to 17 residues. V shed 2 bases, J shed 4 bases, and the junction held 10 bases outside the gene matches. Germline CDR1 reads LGHNT; CDR2 reads FRNRAP. The CDR3 is CASGLRFLAGVPDTQYF. CDR3 DNA sequence: TGTGCTAGTGGTTTGAGATTCTTAGCGGGAGTGCCAGATACGCAGTATTTT.

The chain couples TRBV5-5 to TRBJ1-2, with a weak D call TRBD1 (5 bases). Per germline, CDR1 SGHKS and CDR2 YYEKEE (reference sequence). V shed 5 bases and J shed 4 bases, with 18 bases lying between them. This CDR3 is built from 15 residues. In DNA form, the CDR3 reads TGTGCCAGCAGGTCAAAGGGACGTAACACCTATGGCTACACCTTC. Translated: CASRSKGRNTYGYTF.

The chain recombines TRBV7-2 with TRBJ2-1; D tentatively reads TRBD1 or TRBD2 (5 bases each). Per the germline V gene, CDR1 is SGHTA and CDR2 is FQGNSA. This CDR3 region has 12 residues. Trimming cost V 5 bases and J 9 bases, with 11 bases left between them. CDR3 sequence (DNA): TGTGCCAGCAGCCCCGCCGGGACTGAGCAGTTCTTC. Encoded protein: CASSPAGTEQFF.

This chain links TRBV5-4 with TRBJ1-1, with 7 bases fitting TRBD1. The CDR3 covers 14 residues. Germline CDR1 SGHNT, CDR2 YYREEE (reference sequence). V lost 2 bases to trimming and J lost 5 bases; unmatched junction nucleotides: 6. The DNA of the CDR3 is TGTGCCAGCAGCTTTAAGGGACAGCGAACTGAAGCTTTCTTT. Its protein product is CASSFKGQRTEAFF.

The chain joins TRBV6-6 to TRBJ2-1; 8 nucleotides line up with TRBD2. Germline CDR1 and CDR2: MNHNY and SVGAGI (reference sequence). CDR3 length: 16 residues. V dropped 1 base and J dropped 5; count of bases not matched to a gene: 7. DNA of the CDR3: TGTGCCAGCAGTTACTTGGGACTAGTCGCCCACAATGAGCAGTTCTTC. This sequence encodes CASSYLGLVAHNEQFF.

CDR3 protein: CASREASGSTGELFF. CDR3 coding DNA: TGTGCCAGCAGGGAGGCTAGCGGGAGCACCGGGGAGCTGTTTTTT. The chain uses TRBV6-5 and TRBJ2-2; TRBD2 aligns across 10 bases. V lost 6 bases, J lost 4 bases, and 5 bases stayed unmatched. In germline, CDR1 is MNHEY, CDR2 SVGAGI. The CDR3 runs to 15 residues.

The chain links TRBV10-3 to TRBJ1-1; D possibly corresponds to TRBD1 (6 bases). This CDR3 has 16 residues. The V gene's germline CDR1 is ENHRY and CDR2 SYGVKD. Between the trimmed V and J ends, which lost 0 bases and 0 bases, there was a span of 11 bases. CDR3 DNA sequence: TGTGCCATCAGTGAGTCGCAGGGGACGGTGAACACTGAAGCTTTCTTT. Translating gives CAISESQGTVNTEAFF.

The rearrangement joins TRBV28 to TRBJ2-1; 7 nucleotides agree with TRBD2. This CDR3 has 14 amino acids. Germline trimming cut 5 bases from V and 8 bases from J; bases unmatched to any gene: 9. CDR1 is MDHEN, CDR2 SYDVKM, per germline. Here the CDR3 reads CASSPKTSADEQFF. Here the CDR3 DNA reads TGTGCCAGCAGTCCGAAAACTAGCGCAGATGAGCAGTTCTTC.

This chain connects TRBV4-2 to TRBJ2-1; 10 bases align to TRBD2. This CDR3 contains 14 residues. Trimming removed 8 bases from V and 8 bases from J; junction bases left unmatched: 9. CDR1 is LGHNA, CDR2 YNFKEQ, per germline. CDR3 sequence reads: CASGLAGARDEQFF. In DNA, the CDR3 is TGTGCCAGCGGCCTAGCGGGAGCGAGGGATGAGCAGTTCTTC.

The chain links TRBV5-1 to TRBJ2-2; 9 nucleotides match TRBD2. Germline V lookup: CDR1 SGHRS, CDR2 YFSETQ. With V trimmed by 7 bases and J by 1 base, 8 bases remained unmatched. The CDR3 extends over 16 amino acids. CDR3 residues: CASRSRLAVNTGELFF. CDR3 DNA sequence: TGCGCCAGCCGCTCCCGACTAGCGGTGAACACCGGGGAGCTGTTTTTT.

The CDR3 loop is CASSTNRHAANTEAFF. As DNA, the CDR3 is TGTGCCAGTAGTACCAATCGCCATGCTGCGAACACTGAAGCTTTCTTT. V and J are TRBV19 and TRBJ1-1, with no clear D. The germline CDR1 and CDR2 sequences are LNHDA and SQIVND (reference sequence). The CDR3 covers 16 residues. The ends were cut back, 4 bases at V and 1 base at J, with 16 bases in the middle.

The CDR3 coding sequence is TGTGCCAGTGGTGTAGGGCTAGCGGGCTTCACAGATACGCAGTATTTT. Its translation is CASGVGLAGFTDTQYF. This sequence joins TRBV19 and TRBJ2-3; 8 bases agree with TRBD2. The germline V gene encodes CDR1 LNHDA and CDR2 SQIVND (reference sequence). J gave up 2 bases and V 8 bases, and 12 bases lay outside the gene matches. The CDR3 sequence is 16 residues long. Based on the CDR3 plus reference TRBV19 and TRBJ2-3, the full variable domain is DGGITQSPKYLFRKEGQNVTLSCEQNLNHDAMYWYRQDPGQGLRLIYYSQIVNDFQKGDIAEGYSVSREKKESFPLTVTSAQKNPTAFYLCASGVGLAGFTDTQYFGPGTRLTVL.

The count of this clone is one. This chain links TRBV7-2 with TRBJ2-4; perhaps TRBD2 as D (5 bases). The V gene's germline CDR1 is SGHTA and CDR2 FQGNSA. Trimming took off 3 bases at V and 1 base at J, with 10 bases between the two ends. The CDR3 is made up of 15 amino acids. CDR3: CASSFTGGAKNIQYF. The CDR3 coding sequence is TGTGCCAGCAGCTTTACGGGCGGGGCCAAAAACATTCAGTACTTC. Filled out from reference TRBV7-2 and TRBJ2-4, the complete variable domain reads GAGVSQSPSNKVTEKGKDVELRCDPISGHTALYWYRQSLGQGLEFLIYFQGNSAPDKSGLPSDRFSAERTGGSVSTLTIQRTQQEDSAVYLCASSFTGGAKNIQYFGAGTRLSVL.

The chain recombines TRBV9 with TRBJ1-3; TRBD1 matches 9 bases. Trimming at V came to 0 bases and at J to 4 bases, leaving 8 bases not matched to a gene. Germline-derived CDR1 and CDR2 are SGDLS and YYNGEE. This CDR3 is built from 17 residues. The CDR3 protein is CASSVDPNRGLGNTIYF. Written as DNA, the CDR3 is TGTGCCAGCAGCGTAGACCCTAACAGGGGGCTAGGAAACACCATATATTTT.

The chain combines TRBV21-1 with TRBJ2-1. TRBV21-1 is designated a pseudogene. The CDR3 is 12 amino acids. CDR3 nucleotides: TGTGCCAGCAGCACCTGGTGGGATGAGCAGTTCTTC. It encodes CASSTWWDEQFF.

This clone was found once. The chain uses TRBV20-1 and TRBJ2-3; D unclear. Germline V gives CDR1 DFQATT, CDR2 SNEGSKA (reference sequence). This CDR3 contains 11 residues. Trimming removed 2 bases at V and 6 bases at J, with 6 bases between. CDR3 coding DNA: TGCAGTGCTAGATCCCCGGATACGCAGTATTTT. Amino acids: CSARSPDTQYF.

This CDR3 reads CASSRAVISTDTQYF. CDR3 sequence (DNA): TGTGCCAGCAGCCGAGCAGTGATTAGCACAGATACGCAGTATTTT. V gene TRBV7-9 combines with J gene TRBJ2-3; D remains unclear. The V gene lost 5 bases and the J gene lost 0 bases, with 12 bases spanning the gap. CDR1 is SEHNR, CDR2 FQNEAQ, per germline (reference sequence). This CDR3 has 15 amino acids.

The chain couples TRBV7-3 to TRBJ2-1; 11 nucleotides line up with TRBD2. V was clipped by 5 bases and J by 6 bases; unmatched bases: 6. CDR1 and CDR2 from the germline V gene are SGHTA and FQGTGA. The CDR3 extends over 15 amino acids. CDR3 protein: CASSPFGLAGNEQFF. The CDR3 nucleotides are TGTGCCAGCAGCCCCTTTGGACTAGCGGGCAATGAGCAGTTCTTC.

The chain is built from TRBV5-1 and TRBJ2-7; 14 bases are a match to TRBD2. Losses at the gene ends were 4 bases for V and 2 bases for J; bases not matched to a gene: 5. The CDR3 length is 16 residues. Germline assignment: CDR1 SGHRS and CDR2 YFSETQ. DNA for the CDR3: TGCGCCAGCAGCATACGACTAGCGGGAGGGGCCTACGAGCAGTACTTC. As protein: CASSIRLAGGAYEQYF.

The V and J genes are TRBV6-6 and TRBJ2-3, with 9 bases matching TRBD2. J was trimmed by 1 base and V by 10 bases; bases with no gene match: 3. CDR1 is MNHNY and CDR2 is SVGAGI in the germline V gene (reference sequence). There are 13 residues in the CDR3. This CDR3 is CATRTSGTDTQYF. CDR3 sequence (DNA): TGTGCCACCAGGACTAGCGGCACAGATACGCAGTATTTT.

This chain uses TRBV18 with TRBJ2-7; tentative D call: TRBD1 (5 bases). This CDR3 has 13 residues. Trimming removed 6 bases at V and 0 bases at J, with 9 bases between. Germline V CDR1 and CDR2: KGHSH, LQKENI. CDR3 bases: TGTGCCAGCTCGCCTGACAGCTCCTACGAGCAGTACTTC. Translating it yields CASSPDSSYEQYF.

The chain joins TRBV7-2 to TRBJ2-1, with 9 bases that match TRBD2. CDR3 size: 14 residues. In germline, CDR1 is SGHTA, CDR2 FQGNSA. The ends lost 6 bases at V and 10 bases at J; junction bases unmatched: 10. Here the CDR3 reads CASSGLAPSKEQFF. The CDR3 DNA sequence: TGTGCCAGCAGTGGACTAGCGCCGTCGAAGGAGCAGTTCTTC.

CDR3 sequence: CASSLEPTGDEQFF. The CDR3, as DNA: TGTGCCAGCAGCTTGGAACCAACAGGCGATGAGCAGTTCTTC. V is TRBV5-4 and J is TRBJ2-1, with a tentative D call TRBD1 (5 bases). The germline V gene encodes CDR1 SGHNT and CDR2 YYREEE (reference sequence). This CDR3 has 14 amino acids. V lost 0 bases, J lost 8 bases, and 12 bases lay in between.

DNA of the CDR3: TGCGCCAGTGGCCATACAGGGGGCGAGCAGTACTTC. Its protein product is CASGHTGGEQYF. V gene TRBV10-1 combines with J gene TRBJ2-7; 8 bases fit TRBD1. This CDR3 contains 12 residues. J lost 6 bases, V lost 9 bases, and 7 bases had no gene match. CDR1 is WNHNN, CDR2 SYGVQD, per germline (reference sequence).

This chain links TRBV10-1 with TRBJ2-1; 10 bases match TRBD2. This CDR3 has 14 residues. The ends lost 3 bases at V and 5 bases at J; junction bases unmatched: 1. The V gene's germline CDR1 is WNHNN and CDR2 SYGVQD (reference sequence). The CDR3 loop is CASSELAGNNEQFF. CDR3 in DNA: TGCGCCAGCAGTGAACTAGCGGGAAACAATGAGCAGTTCTTC.

The chain links TRBV28 to TRBJ1-2; the D is unclear. The CDR3 length is 12 residues. Trimming took off 3 bases at V and 4 bases at J, with 6 bases between the two ends. Germline assignment: CDR1 MDHEN and CDR2 SYDVKM. CDR3 DNA: TGTGCCAGCAGTTTGAGGAGCTATGGCTACACCTTC. Protein product: CASSLRSYGYTF.

The V and J genes are TRBV25-1 and TRBJ2-1; TRBD2 aligns across 7 bases. CDR1 is MGHDK, CDR2 SYGVNS, per germline. The CDR3 is 17 residues long. V shed 2 bases, J shed 1 base, and the junction held 8 bases outside the gene matches. As DNA, the CDR3 is TGTGCCAGCAGTGAACAATTAGGACTAGGTTCCTACAATGAGCAGTTCTTC. Protein sequence: CASSEQLGLGSYNEQFF.

The sample holds one count of this clone. The chain carries TRBV4-2 and TRBJ2-7; 8 nucleotides agree with TRBD2. The junction had 10 bases not matched to a gene; V was cut back by 4 bases and J by 5 bases. The CDR3 runs to 15 residues. In germline, CDR1 is LGHNA, CDR2 YNFKEQ. This CDR3 reads CASSPRAAGDNEQYF. In nucleotides, the CDR3 is TGTGCCAGCAGCCCACGTGCAGCGGGAGACAACGAGCAGTACTTC.